Listed here are 9 T cell receptor beta chains from one sample, sequenced in a study of glioma-infiltrating T cells. Amplification of TCR alpha and beta CDR3 regions from RNA used iRepertoire nested multiplex PCR. From the multiplex PCR reads, TCRdb called clonotypes with MiXCR, one entry per CDR3 protein. The table has about 110,000 distinct CDR3 sequences, around a quarter seen once. The sample consisted of glioma tissue, nonneoplastic brain tissue, or PBMCs (not recorded which). The receptors derive from a human donor with low-grade glioma or glioblastoma, undergoing nonglioma brain surgery, or in good health (not recorded which).

Note on this clonotype: Being one base from a much bigger clone, this may be a read error. The chain recombines TRBV20-1 with TRBJ2-3; D assignment may be TRBD1 or TRBD2 (6 bases each). CDR1 and CDR2 from the germline V gene are DFQATT and SNEGSKA (reference sequence). CDR3 size: 14 residues. V was shortened by 5 bases and J by 4 bases, with 16 bases between the two germline ends. The DNA for the CDR3 is TGCAGTGCTGGCCGGGGGCTTAGCGCAGATACGCAGTATTTT. This gives the protein CSAGRGLSADTQYF.

This clonotype came up many times. The genes are TRBV20-1 and TRBJ2-3, with TRBD2 matching over 16 bases. Germline V gives CDR1 DFQATT, CDR2 SNEGSKA (reference sequence). J gave up 8 bases and V 5 bases, and 7 bases lay outside the gene matches. The CDR3 runs to 15 residues. The CDR3 loop reads CSAPGLAGGAATQYF. Here the CDR3 DNA reads TGCAGTGCTCCGGGACTAGCGGGGGGGGCCGCTACGCAGTATTTT.

In this sample, this clonotype turned up many times. The chain combines TRBV7-2 with TRBJ2-7; perhaps D is TRBD1 or TRBD2 (5 bases each). Per the germline V gene, CDR1 is SGHTA and CDR2 is FQGNSA. The CDR3 sequence is 14 residues long. V lost 2 bases to trimming and J lost 5 bases, with 13 bases between them. CDR3: CASSLQGIGDEQYF. The CDR3 DNA is TGTGCCAGCAGCTTACAGGGTATCGGGGACGAGCAGTACTTC.

Note on this clonotype: At one end the junction does not follow the germline gene, possibly because of a read error. The chain joins TRBV20-1 to TRBJ1-1; 7 nucleotides align to TRBD1. The CDR3 runs to 14 residues. Germline V gene lookup returns CDR1 DFQATT and CDR2 SNEGSKA (reference sequence). The CDR3 protein is CSAREKGGITKAFF. The CDR3, as DNA: TGCAGTGCTAGAGAAAAAGGGGGCATCACTAAAGCTTTCTTT.

This clonotype has a handful of counts. The chain uses TRBV14 and TRBJ2-1; a possible D gene is TRBD1 (6 bases). Trimming stripped 0 bases from V and 0 bases from J, with 9 bases between. The CDR3 covers 16 residues. CDR1 is SGHDN, CDR2 FVKESK, per germline. As DNA, the CDR3 is TGTGCCAGCAGCCAAGATAAAGGGGGCTCCTACAATGAGCAGTTCTTC. Residues: CASSQDKGGSYNEQFF.

The V gene is TRBV29-1, the J gene TRBJ2-7; 10 positions match TRBD2. Germline V gives CDR1 SQVTM, CDR2 ANQGSEA. The CDR3 covers 15 residues. The J segment lost 5 bases and the V segment lost 4 bases, leaving 11 bases of the junction unmatched. The CDR3 here is CSVGGRLAGVDEQYF. DNA for the CDR3: TGCAGCGTTGGAGGCAGGCTAGCGGGAGTTGACGAGCAGTACTTC.

This clonotype was counted many times. J is TRBJ1-1 and V is TRBV29-1; unclear D gene. This CDR3 contains 11 residues. The V end was cut by 7 bases, the J end by 5 bases, with 11 bases between. Looked up from germline, CDR1 is SQVTM and CDR2 is ANQGSEA. As DNA, the CDR3 is TGCAGCGCGGCCGCCGGGACTGAAGCTTTCTTT. It translates to CSAAAGTEAFF.

This clonotype was picked up many times. The gene calls are TRBV4-2 and TRBJ1-5; D is perhaps TRBD1 (5 bases). V was pared by 0 bases and J by 4 bases, with 10 bases between. The CDR3 spans 15 residues. Per the germline V gene, CDR1 is LGHNA and CDR2 is YNFKEQ. CDR3 nucleotides: TGTGCCAGCAGCCAAGAGGAGGGGAGGAATCAGCCCCAGCATTTT. The encoded protein is CASSQEEGRNQPQHF.

This clonotype has a single count. V usage is TRBV20-1 and J usage is TRBJ1-4; 8 positions agree with TRBD1. This CDR3 contains 18 residues. V shed 0 bases, J shed 7 bases, and the junction held 16 bases outside the gene matches. Germline V gene lookup returns CDR1 DFQATT and CDR2 SNEGSKA (reference sequence). Written as DNA, the CDR3 is TGCAGTGCTAGAGATGGTAGCCTAGGCGACAGGGGTGTTGAAAAACTGTTTTTT. Translation gives CSARDGSLGDRGVEKLFF.